Described below is a single T cell receptor beta chain sequence and its context. The record originates from a study of control samples from healthy donors and cancer patients. Profiling relied on immunoSEQ multiplex PCR, and the TCRdb table lists in-frame clones only, not all of them. The table includes about 86,000 clones, approximately 88% detected once. Germline CDR1 reads ENHRY; CDR2 reads SYGVKD. The CDR3 has 14 residues. Trimming took off 4 bases at V and 4 bases at J, with 12 bases between the two ends. This TCR was sampled from a woman between 45 and 60 years old with colorectal cancer. The sample was PBMCs. The chain joins TRBV10-3 to TRBJ2-3, with no clear D. The CDR3 loop is CAISADPGPDTQYF. The DNA for the CDR3 is TGTGCCATCAGTGCGGATCCAGGTCCAGATACGCAGTATTTT.